Below are 18 T cell receptor beta chains sequenced from a single sample in a study of T cells in women clearing cervical HPV infection. Assay used: immunoSEQ multiplex PCR; TCRdb lists only in-frame clones, some missing. The sample has 20,000 to 25,000 clones. The source material was blood buffy coat. The receptors were sampled from a woman between 18 and 70 years old with a cervical HPV16 infection that either progressed to CIN3+ or cleared (not recorded which).

Turning to this clone: The CDR3 end falls 3 residues outside the read, so it is completed with the germline J gene. This chain joins TRBV19 and TRBJ2-2, with TRBD1 identical over 7 bases. This CDR3 comprises 15 residues. Germline V gene data show CDR1 as LNHDA and CDR2 as SQIVND (reference sequence). V lost 1 base and J lost 3; bases outside the gene matches: 2. CDR3 in amino acids: CASSIGGGHTGELFF. The sequenced part of the CDR3 DNA is TGTGCCAGTAGTATAGGAGGGGGCCACACCGGGGAG.

Concerning this clone: The read comes to an end 3 residues before the CDR3 does, leaving the germline J gene to fill in the end. The gene calls are TRBV7-6 and TRBJ1-2, with 10 bases matching TRBD1. The CDR3 totals 14 residues. V shed 4 bases and J 6 bases; nucleotides not matched to a gene: 5. Germline assignment: CDR1 SGHVS and CDR2 FNYEAQ. CDR3 in amino acids: CASSSTGTGDGYTF. The sequenced part of the CDR3 DNA is TGTGCCAGCAGCTCTACCGGGACAGGGGATGGC.

The chain's CDR3 is CASSKRAAQYF. CDR3 DNA, as far as it was read: TGTGCCAGCAGTAAAAGGGCAGCT. The chain links TRBV6-2 or TRBV6-3 to TRBJ2-4; no definite D call. The CDR3 is cut off 3 residues early in the read; its end comes from the germline J gene. Germline CDR1 and CDR2: MNHEY and SVGEGT. The CDR3 covers 11 residues.

This clone ranks as large in terms of frequency. The CDR3 end is not reached by the read, which stops 3 residues before it; the germline J gene fills it in. The V and J genes are TRBV29-1 and TRBJ2-4, with D perhaps being TRBD1 or TRBD2 (5 bases each). The germline gives CDR1 SQVTM, CDR2 ANQGSEA. CDR3 length equals 16 residues. This chain's CDR3 is CSVRRQGMKGLYGQYF. The part of the CDR3 DNA that was read is TGCAGCGTTAGGAGGCAGGGAATGAAGGGGCTCTATGGT.

About this clone itself: The read terminates 3 residues ahead of where the CDR3 ends, so the germline J gene completes it. V and J are TRBV19 and TRBJ2-3; 7 bases map to TRBD1. Germline assignment: CDR1 LNHDA and CDR2 SQIVND (reference sequence). This CDR3 is 15 amino acids long. The DNA read from the CDR3 is TGTGCCAGTAGTGCCCGGGACAGAGACAATCAGCCG. This codes for CASSARDRDNQP. The entire CDR3 protein reads CASSARDRDNQPQYF.

A remark on this clone: The read stops 3 residues short of the end of the CDR3; the missing end is completed from the germline J gene. The chain couples TRBV6-2 or TRBV6-3 to TRBJ2-7; 11 bases are shared with TRBD1. Germline V gives CDR1 MNHEY, CDR2 SVGEGT. The CDR3 has 16 residues. J lost 3 bases, V lost 6 bases, and 10 bases had no gene match. CDR3 DNA, as far as it was read: TGTGCCAGCAGGAACCACCCGGGACAGGGGGACTACGAG. This gives the protein CASRNHPGQGDYE. The CDR3, in full, reads CASRNHPGQGDYEQYF.

Comments on this clone: From the germline J gene comes the end of the CDR3, since the read stops 3 residues before it. The chain employs TRBV13 and TRBJ1-3, with no clear D. CDR1 is PRHDT and CDR2 is FYEKMQ in the germline V gene (reference sequence). This CDR3 has 14 amino acids. V was pared by 5 bases and J by 1 base, with 9 bases between. The CDR3 bases that were read are TGTGCCAGCAGCCTCCAGGCATCTGGAAACACC. As protein: CASSLQASGNT. The entire CDR3 is CASSLQASGNTIYF.

On this clone itself: Read sequence stops 3 residues before the CDR3 end, and the germline J gene provides the missing end. The V gene is TRBV19, the J gene TRBJ1-5, with 7 positions matching TRBD1. This CDR3 has 15 residues. Unmatched junction bases numbered 10, after V lost 5 bases and J lost 6 bases. Per the germline V gene, CDR1 is LNHDA and CDR2 is SQIVND (reference sequence). The sequenced CDR3 bases are TGTGCCAGTAGTCGAAGTACAGGGGTTGTTCAGCCC. Its protein is CASSRSTGVVQP. The full CDR3 is CASSRSTGVVQPQHF.

Of note for this clone: The read terminates 3 residues before the CDR3 end, so the remaining end is supplied by the germline J gene. The chain is built from TRBV7-9 and TRBJ1-2; TRBD1 aligns across 10 bases. After removal of 1 base from V and 7 bases from J, the junction contained 0 bases not matched to a gene. Germline V gives CDR1 SEHNR, CDR2 FQNEAQ (reference sequence). CDR3 size: 13 residues. The CDR3 spells CASSLGQGAGYTF. CDR3 DNA, as far as it was read: TGTGCCAGCAGCTTAGGACAGGGGGCTGGC.

The chain's CDR3 is CASSQDRGLETQYF. The sequenced part of the CDR3 DNA is TGTGCCAGCAGCCAAGATAGGGGCTTAGAGACC. The chain carries TRBV14 and TRBJ2-5; D perhaps matches TRBD1 (5 bases). The sequence runs out 3 residues before the end of the CDR3; the remainder is reconstructed from the germline J gene. Germline V gives CDR1 SGHDN, CDR2 FVKESK. This CDR3 region has 14 residues. V gave up 0 bases and J gave up 4 bases, with 9 bases separating them.

Note on this clone: The sequence runs out 3 residues before the end of the CDR3; the remainder is reconstructed from the germline J gene. This chain connects TRBV5-1 to TRBJ2-5; possibly TRBD1 for D (5 bases). Trimming stripped 1 base from V and 4 bases from J, with 14 bases between. Germline V CDR1 and CDR2: SGHRS, YFSETQ. This CDR3 region has 15 residues. CDR3 bases read: TGCGCCAGCAGCTTGCGACAGTCCCTAGGAGAGACC. Amino acid sequence: CASSLRQSLGET. The complete CDR3 reads CASSLRQSLGETQYF.

On this clone itself: The CDR3 end falls 3 residues outside the read, so it is completed with the germline J gene. The chain has TRBV13 and TRBJ2-7, with a weak D call TRBD2 (7 bases). V was shortened by 2 bases and J by 0 bases, with 23 bases between the two germline ends. The length of the CDR3 is 19 residues. The germline gives CDR1 PRHDT, CDR2 FYEKMQ (reference sequence). Partial CDR3 DNA: TGTGCCAGCAGCTTATGGGGGGGCCCCAGCGGGACGACCTCCTACGAG. Its protein product is CASSLWGGPSGTTSYE. The whole CDR3 protein is CASSLWGGPSGTTSYEQYF.

Remarks on this clone: The CDR3 end falls 3 residues outside the read, so it is completed with the germline J gene. The V gene is TRBV7-3, the J gene TRBJ2-1; 10 nucleotides line up with TRBD2. CDR3 length: 16 residues. With 1 base clipped from V and 7 bases from J, the junction kept 7 bases outside the gene matches. Germline CDR1 and CDR2: SGHTA and FQGTGA. The CDR3 DNA, read in part, is TGTGCCAGCAGCTTAAGTCTAGCGGGAGTAAAAAATGAG. This sequence encodes CASSLSLAGVKNE. The complete CDR3 protein is CASSLSLAGVKNEQFF.

On this clone itself: The CDR3 end lies 3 residues beyond the end of the read and is filled in from the germline J gene. The chain is built from TRBV12-5 and TRBJ2-7; D uncertain. With 0 bases removed from V and 0 bases from J, the gap between germline ends came to 15 bases. The CDR3 is 17 residues long. CDR1 is LGHNT, CDR2 FRNRAP, per germline. The DNA read from the CDR3 is TGTGCTAGTGGTTTGGTACTCGTCCAGGCGAGCTCCTACGAG. It is translated as CASGLVLVQASSYE. In full, the CDR3 is CASGLVLVQASSYEQYF.

As concerns this clone: The read is 3 residues too short to cover the CDR3 end, so that end is filled in from the germline J gene. The chain uses TRBV2 and TRBJ2-7; the match to TRBD1 covers 9 bases. V shed 9 bases and J 5 bases; nucleotides not matched to a gene: 5. Germline lookup yields CDR1 SNHLY and CDR2 FYNNEI. The CDR3 has 12 residues. The covered CDR3 bases are TGTGCCAGTATGGGACAGGGCCACGAG. Translation: CASMGQGHE. The entire CDR3 protein reads CASMGQGHEQYF.

As for this clone: The CDR3 end is not reached by the read, which stops 3 residues before it; the germline J gene fills it in. The rearrangement uses TRBV10-2 and TRBJ2-7; no clear D gene. Trimming removed 2 bases at V and 2 bases at J, with 16 bases between. Germline CDR1 and CDR2: WSHSY and SAAADI. This CDR3 region has 16 residues. CDR3 in amino acids: CASSEPLAVNTYEQYF. The part of the CDR3 DNA that was read is TGCGCCAGCAGTGAGCCTCTGGCAGTTAATACCTACGAG.

Comment on this clone: The missing CDR3 end, 3 residues past where the read stops, is filled in from the germline J gene. V is TRBV20-1 and J is TRBJ1-2, with D possibly TRBD1 on 6 matching bases. V was pared by 2 bases and J by 7 bases, with 20 bases between. Germline V gives CDR1 DFQATT, CDR2 SNEGSKA (reference sequence). The CDR3 contains 15 residues. CDR3 DNA (partial): TGCAGTGCTAGACTGACAGGCCATGCGGGTAGTGGC. Translated, it gives CSARLTGHAGSG. The full CDR3 is CSARLTGHAGSGYTF.

Concerning this clone: The missing CDR3 end, 3 residues past where the read stops, is filled in from the germline J gene. This chain uses TRBV5-1 with TRBJ2-7; TRBD1 agrees at 9 bases. The V gene's germline CDR1 is SGHRS and CDR2 YFSETQ. V shed 4 bases, J shed 5 bases, and the junction held 7 bases outside the gene matches. This CDR3 region has 14 residues. The covered CDR3 bases are TGCGCCAGCAGCGCGGACAGGGGAGTCCACGAG. It codes for CASSADRGVHE. The complete CDR3 sequence is CASSADRGVHEQYF.